This passage covers 31 T cell receptor beta chains from one sample sequenced in a study of blood T cell repertoires in COVID-19. The data were produced by immunoSEQ multiplex PCR, yet TCRdb's version contains in-frame clones alone and is incomplete. The sample yields approximately 350,000 clones, roughly nine tenths seen once. The sample comprised peripheral blood. Receptor source: a woman aged 25 to 45 with COVID-19, enrolled during active disease.

V usage is TRBV12-3 or TRBV12-4 and J usage is TRBJ2-1, with D possibly being TRBD2 (6 bases). Trimming took off 3 bases at V and 10 bases at J, with 7 bases between the two ends. This CDR3 has 11 amino acids. Here the CDR3 DNA reads TGTGCCAGCAGTTTTCGGGGGGAGCAGTTCTTC. Encoded protein: CASSFRGEQFF.

The gene calls are TRBV28 and TRBJ2-7, with a possible D match to TRBD2 (6 bases). Per germline, CDR1 MDHEN and CDR2 SYDVKM. V was clipped by 7 bases and J by 6 bases, with 16 bases between them. This CDR3 region has 13 residues. CDR3 residues: CASISGTLLEQYF. The DNA for the CDR3 is TGTGCCAGCATCTCCGGGACTTTACTCGAGCAGTACTTC.

CDR3 residues: CASSPGQGKPYGYTF. CDR3 sequence (DNA): TGTGCCAGCAGCCCAGGACAGGGAAAACCATATGGCTACACCTTC. This sequence joins TRBV14 and TRBJ1-2; 8 positions match TRBD1. CDR3 size: 15 residues. Losses at the gene ends were 4 bases for V and 5 bases for J; bases not matched to a gene: 9. CDR1 SGHDN and CDR2 FVKESK come from the germline V gene.

V and J are TRBV4-3 and TRBJ2-4; D is possibly TRBD1 (5 bases). The V end was cut by 2 bases, the J end by 8 bases, with 25 bases between. The CDR3 extends over 18 amino acids. Germline V lookup: CDR1 LGHNA, CDR2 YSLEER. The CDR3 sequence is CASSQLSQGDGFDDIQYF. Here the CDR3 DNA reads TGCGCCAGCAGCCAACTCAGTCAGGGCGACGGATTTGATGACATTCAGTACTTC.

V usage is TRBV7-9 and J usage is TRBJ1-4, with a possible D match to TRBD1 (5 bases). Germline CDR1 and CDR2: SEHNR and FQNEAQ (reference sequence). This CDR3 is built from 15 residues. V lost 3 bases to trimming and J lost 5 bases, with 13 bases between them. The CDR3: CASSLGRVHNEKLFF. CDR3 coding DNA: TGTGCCAGCAGCTTGGGCAGGGTCCACAATGAAAAACTGTTTTTT.

The CDR3 sequence is CASSLAAGETYEQYV. The CDR3 region has the DNA TGTGCCAGCAGCTTAGCAGCGGGAGAGACCTACGAGCAGTACGTC. J is TRBJ2-7 and V is TRBV7-2, with TRBD2 matching 8 bases. Trimming took 0 bases from V and 2 from J; bases not matched to a gene: 3. The CDR3 contains 15 residues. Germline CDR1 SGHTA, CDR2 FQGNSA.

This clone was seen only a few times. V gene TRBV6-5 combines with J gene TRBJ1-2, with D maybe TRBD1 (5 bases). The CDR3 is made up of 14 amino acids. Germline CDR1 is MNHEY and CDR2 is SVGAGI. Trimming shortened V by 4 bases and J by 4 bases, and 13 bases separated the two germline ends. The CDR3 loop reads CASSSAGLVYGYTF. The CDR3 coding sequence is TGTGCCAGCAGTTCGGCAGGGCTTGTCTATGGCTACACCTTC.

The chain recombines TRBV6-5 with TRBJ2-7, with D possibly TRBD1 on 5 matching bases. Germline lookup yields CDR1 MNHEY and CDR2 SVGAGI. V gave up 4 bases and J gave up 2 bases, with 12 bases separating them. The length of the CDR3 is 14 residues. The CDR3 loop reads CASSSSTAAYEQYV. In DNA form, the CDR3 reads TGTGCCAGCAGTTCCTCGACAGCTGCCTACGAGCAGTACGTC.

The chain uses TRBV19 and TRBJ1-1; maybe TRBD1 (5 bases). There are 12 residues in the CDR3. V was cut by 2 bases and J by 4 bases, with 5 bases left in between. CDR1 and CDR2 from the germline V gene are LNHDA and SQIVND (reference sequence). The CDR3: CASSIQGTEAFF. CDR3 in DNA: TGTGCCAGTAGTATACAGGGCACTGAAGCTTTCTTT.

The CDR3 region has the DNA TGTGCCAGCAGCTTGGACGGGGGGAGGGATACGCAGTATTTT. Encoded protein: CASSLDGGRDTQYF. The chain uses TRBV28 and TRBJ2-3, with 7 bases identical to TRBD2. The CDR3 has 14 amino acids. The V and J ends lost 6 bases and 6 bases, in that order; junction bases with no gene match: 9. Per germline, CDR1 MDHEN and CDR2 SYDVKM.

Turning to this clone: At the DNA level, this CDR3 is encoded by other sequences in the same sample as well. The chain employs TRBV10-3 and TRBJ2-5; possible D gene TRBD1, 6 bases. CDR3 length: 14 amino acids. Germline V gene sequence: CDR1 ENHRY, CDR2 SYGVKD. Trimming stripped 0 bases from V and 4 bases from J, with 9 bases between. CDR3 nucleotide sequence: TGTGCCATCAGTGAGTCTCGAGGGGGAGAGACCCAGTACTTC. This translates into CAISESRGGETQYF.

The V and J genes are TRBV11-3 and TRBJ2-1; 11 nucleotides match TRBD2. V trimming: 6 bases; J trimming: 5 bases; junction bases outside the gene matches: 3. Germline V lookup: CDR1 SGHNT, CDR2 YENEEA. The CDR3 runs 14 residues. The CDR3 loop reads CASSGTSGDNEQFF. The DNA for the CDR3 is TGTGCCAGCAGTGGGACTAGCGGAGACAATGAGCAGTTCTTC.

The rearrangement links TRBV18 to TRBJ2-7, with D hard to call. V lost 6 bases, J lost 0 bases, and 12 bases lay in between. The CDR3 loop spans 14 amino acids. The germline CDR1 and CDR2 sequences are KGHSH and LQKENI. Written as DNA, the CDR3 is TGTGCCAGCTCGACGACATCAAGCTCCTACGAGCAGTACGTC. Translating gives CASSTTSSSYEQYV.

The chain employs TRBV24-1 and TRBJ1-2; D gene ambiguous. The CDR3 is 14 residues long. The V end was cut by 2 bases, the J end by 2 bases, with 8 bases between. CDR1 KGHDR and CDR2 SFDVKD come from the germline V gene. The chain's CDR3 is CATSDWARNYGYTF. The CDR3 bases are TGTGCCACCAGTGATTGGGCCAGGAACTATGGCTACACCTTC.

The V gene is TRBV7-9, the J gene TRBJ2-7; D possibly corresponds to TRBD2 (5 bases). Germline V CDR1 and CDR2: SEHNR, FQNEAQ (reference sequence). The CDR3 length is 13 residues. Trimming shortened V by 6 bases and J by 0 bases, and 9 bases separated the two germline ends. The DNA of the CDR3 is TGTGCCAGCAGGAAGGACTCCTCCTACGAGCAGTACGTC. This translates into CASRKDSSYEQYV.

The CDR3 is CASSQNRDSYYGYTF. The DNA for the CDR3 is TGCGCCAGCAGCCAAAACCGGGACAGCTACTATGGCTACACCTTC. This chain uses TRBV4-3 with TRBJ1-2; 7 bases agree with TRBD1. Germline-derived CDR1 and CDR2 are LGHNA and YSLEER. The junction had 6 bases not matched to a gene; V was cut back by 2 bases and J by 3 bases. The CDR3 contains 15 residues.

The rearrangement links TRBV10-3 to TRBJ2-5; 10 positions match TRBD1. Trimming cost V 8 bases and J 2 bases; bases outside gene matches: 11. CDR3 length: 16 amino acids. Germline lookup yields CDR1 ENHRY and CDR2 SYGVKD. The CDR3 DNA follows: TGTGCCATCCGACAGGGGGCGGGGGTCGGTCAAGAGACCCAGTACTTC. As protein: CAIRQGAGVGQETQYF.

The V and J genes are TRBV7-9 and TRBJ1-3; 8 bases match TRBD1. V shed 2 bases, J shed 4 bases, and the junction held 7 bases outside the gene matches. Germline assignment: CDR1 SEHNR and CDR2 FQNEAQ (reference sequence). The CDR3 runs 16 residues. The CDR3 region has the DNA TGTGCCAGCAGCTTAATAGCAGGGGGCGCCGGAAACACCATATATTTT. Amino acids: CASSLIAGGAGNTIYF.

The chain carries TRBV5-5 and TRBJ2-5; 7 bases align to TRBD2. V shed 5 bases, J shed 5 bases, and the junction held 12 bases outside the gene matches. From germline, CDR1 is SGHKS and CDR2 YYEKEE (reference sequence). The CDR3 extends over 15 amino acids. The CDR3 nucleotides read TGTGCCAGCAGTGGGGGGGGTCCCCACCGTGAGACCCAGTACTTC. This gives the protein CASSGGGPHRETQYF.

V and J are TRBV4-3 and TRBJ1-2; TRBD1 agrees at 7 bases. V lost 3 bases and J lost 8; bases outside the gene matches: 15. The CDR3 has 16 amino acids. The germline V gene encodes CDR1 LGHNA and CDR2 YSLEER. In nucleotides, the CDR3 is TGCGCCAGCAGCCATCCCTCAAGGGGCAGGGGGTTCGGCTACACCTTC. The encoded protein is CASSHPSRGRGFGYTF.

The V call is TRBV19, the J call TRBJ1-5; 8 nucleotides match TRBD1. This CDR3 comprises 17 residues. In germline, CDR1 is LNHDA, CDR2 SQIVND (reference sequence). V lost 3 bases, J lost 7 bases, and 14 bases stayed unmatched. The CDR3 here is CASSMAIWTGWGQPQHF. The CDR3 DNA sequence: TGTGCCAGTAGTATGGCTATTTGGACAGGGTGGGGACAGCCCCAGCATTTT. Based on the CDR3 plus reference TRBV19 and TRBJ1-5, the full variable domain is DGGITQSPKYLFRKEGQNVTLSCEQNLNHDAMYWYRQDPGQGLRLIYYSQIVNDFQKGDIAEGYSVSREKKESFPLTVTSAQKNPTAFYLCASSMAIWTGWGQPQHFGDGTRLSIL.

The chain carries TRBV28 and TRBJ2-5; TRBD1 might be the D (5 bases). CDR3 length equals 14 residues. Deletions cut 4 bases from V and 4 bases from J, with 13 bases between. Germline values: CDR1 MDHEN, CDR2 SYDVKM. The CDR3 spells CASSSRVRGETQYF. Written as DNA, the CDR3 is TGTGCCAGCAGTTCCAGGGTTCGAGGAGAGACCCAGTACTTC.

This sequence joins TRBV2 and TRBJ1-5; perhaps TRBD1 as D (5 bases). With 0 bases removed from V and 0 bases from J, the gap between germline ends came to 9 bases. The CDR3 has 16 amino acids. The germline V gene encodes CDR1 SNHLY and CDR2 FYNNEI. CDR3 DNA sequence: TGTGCCAGCAGTGAAGCTCGGGGGAATAGCAATCAGCCCCAGCATTTT. Amino acids: CASSEARGNSNQPQHF.

The chain has TRBV5-1 and TRBJ2-7, with 10 bases lining up with TRBD1. Germline V lookup: CDR1 SGHRS, CDR2 YFSETQ. The CDR3 has 15 residues. V lost 4 bases to trimming and J lost 2 bases; unmatched junction nucleotides: 6. The CDR3 is CASSLGQGGPYEQYV. CDR3 sequence (DNA): TGCGCCAGCAGCCTAGGACAGGGGGGCCCCTACGAGCAGTACGTC.

This clone was counted between two and nine times. The J gene is TRBJ2-7, the V gene TRBV27, with D possibly matching TRBD2 (7 bases). Germline CDR1 and CDR2: MNHEY and SMNVEV (reference sequence). This CDR3 has 14 amino acids. V was shortened by 2 bases and J by 7 bases, with 15 bases between the two germline ends. The chain's CDR3 is CASSLLGGLREQYF. The CDR3 region has the DNA TGTGCCAGCAGTTTACTGGGGGGGCTACGGGAGCAGTACTTC.

The V and J genes are TRBV28 and TRBJ1-1, with 7 bases fitting TRBD1. The ends lost 6 bases at V and 0 bases at J; junction bases unmatched: 4. CDR3 length equals 14 residues. Per germline, CDR1 MDHEN and CDR2 SYDVKM. Here the CDR3 DNA reads TGTGCCAGCAGGGAGGGACAGATGAACACTGAAGCTTTCTTT. It is translated as CASREGQMNTEAFF.

This chain's CDR3 is CASSPGESTEAFF. CDR3 nucleotides: TGTGCCAGCTCACCAGGGGAGAGCACTGAAGCTTTCTTT. V gene TRBV18 combines with J gene TRBJ1-1; unclear D gene. The CDR3 is 13 amino acids. Per the germline V gene, CDR1 is KGHSH and CDR2 is LQKENI. V was trimmed by 2 bases and J by 4 bases, leaving 8 bases between them.

This clone was counted once. The rearrangement joins TRBV5-8 to TRBJ1-6; the D gene is possibly TRBD1 (5 bases). The CDR3 length is 13 residues. The V and J ends lost 2 bases and 6 bases respectively, with 6 bases between them. Germline values: CDR1 SGHTS, CDR2 YDEGEE. Written as DNA, the CDR3 is TGTGCCAGCAGCTTCAGGGCTAATTCACCCCTCCACTTT. Protein product: CASSFRANSPLHF.

CDR3 protein: CASRTPGLAPNNEQFF. CDR3 nucleotide sequence: TGTGCCAGCAGGACCCCGGGACTAGCCCCGAACAATGAGCAGTTCTTC. The chain carries TRBV28 and TRBJ2-1; the match to TRBD2 covers 9 bases. Losses at the gene ends were 6 bases for V and 5 bases for J; bases not matched to a gene: 11. The V gene's germline CDR1 is MDHEN and CDR2 SYDVKM. This CDR3 has 16 residues. Full variable domain (outside the CDR3, taken from reference TRBV28 and TRBJ2-1): DVKVTQSSRYLVKRTGEKVFLECVQDMDHENMFWYRQDPGLGLRLIYFSYDVKMKEKGDIPEGYSVSREKKERFSLILESASTNQTSMYLCASRTPGLAPNNEQFFGPGTRLTVL.

The chain is built from TRBV6-1 and TRBJ2-7; 12 bases are shared with TRBD2. This CDR3 has 15 amino acids. V dropped 5 bases and J dropped 2; count of bases not matched to a gene: 4. Germline values: CDR1 MNHNS, CDR2 SASEGT. CDR3 residues: CASSLTSGGTYEQYF. CDR3 coding DNA: TGTGCCAGCAGTTTAACTAGCGGGGGGACCTACGAGCAGTACTTC.

The chain employs TRBV5-4 and TRBJ1-2; D is undetermined. CDR3 length: 12 residues. Germline V gene data show CDR1 as SGHNT and CDR2 as YYREEE (reference sequence). Trimming removed 1 base at V and 7 bases at J, with 8 bases between. For the CDR3, the DNA is TGTGCCAGCAGCTTGAACGGGGTTGGCTACACCTTC. Translated: CASSLNGVGYTF. The complete variable domain, with remaining parts taken from reference TRBV5-4 and TRBJ1-2, reads ETGVTQSPTHLIKTRGQQVTLRCSSQSGHNTVSWYQQALGQGPQFIFQYYREEENGRGNFPPRFSGLQFPNYSSELNVNALELDDSALYLCASSLNGVGYTFGSGTRLTVV.